The 15 T cell receptor beta chains presented below share a single source sample, sequenced in a study of cytomegalovirus exposure and HLA in healthy donors. The primer mix had 60 Vbeta and 13 Jbeta primers. Measured with immunoSEQ multiplex PCR; TCRdb has only the in-frame clones, and not every one. The sample has 90,000 to 95,000 clones, roughly four fifths seen once. Sequenced sample: PBMCs. The receptors originated from a man aged 25-40 years in good health and CMV-seronegative.

The CDR3 sequence: CASSSGTYSGNTIYF. CDR3 bases: TGTGCCAGCAGCTCAGGGACTTACTCTGGAAACACCATATATTTT. The gene calls are TRBV11-2 and TRBJ1-3; tentative D call: TRBD1 (5 bases). Germline V gene lookup returns CDR1 SGHAT and CDR2 FQNNGV. The CDR3 is 15 residues long. Trimming took off 4 bases at V and 0 bases at J, with 10 bases between the two ends.

V and J are TRBV2 and TRBJ2-3; 7 bases map to TRBD1. The CDR3 is 15 amino acids. Germline CDR1 reads SNHLY; CDR2 reads FYNNEI. J was trimmed by 0 bases and V by 5 bases; bases with no gene match: 5. CDR3 sequence reads: CASSPQGVSTDTQYF. DNA of the CDR3: TGTGCCAGCAGTCCGCAGGGGGTGAGCACAGATACGCAGTATTTT.

The V gene is TRBV7-9, the J gene TRBJ1-1, with unresolved D. V shed 8 bases and J shed 1 base, with 8 bases lying between them. CDR3 length: 12 residues. CDR1 is SEHNR and CDR2 is FQNEAQ in the germline V gene (reference sequence). CDR3 bases: TGTGCCAGCCAGGTCGGGAACACTGAAGCTTTCTTT. It specifies CASQVGNTEAFF.

The chain links TRBV7-2 to TRBJ2-3; TRBD1 matches at 7 bases. Germline V gene lookup returns CDR1 SGHTA and CDR2 FQGNSA. The CDR3 runs 16 residues. With V trimmed by 5 bases and J by 4 bases, 12 bases remained unmatched. In DNA, the CDR3 is TGTGCCAGCAGCCCCATAGTACGGCAGGGGGCAGATACGCAGTATTTT. The encoded protein is CASSPIVRQGADTQYF. The full variable domain, in which reference TRBV7-2 and TRBJ2-3 provide the parts outside the CDR3, is GAGVSQSPSNKVTEKGKDVELRCDPISGHTALYWYRQSLGQGLEFLIYFQGNSAPDKSGLPSDRFSAERTGGSVSTLTIQRTQQEDSAVYLCASSPIVRQGADTQYFGPGTRLTVL.

The J gene is TRBJ2-7, the V gene TRBV5-1, with TRBD1 as a possible D gene (5 bases). V was shortened by 5 bases and J by 3 bases, with 12 bases between the two germline ends. The CDR3 sequence is 13 residues long. Germline CDR1 and CDR2: SGHRS and YFSETQ. CDR3 in DNA: TGCGCCAGCAGAGTTTCAGGGATCTACGAGCAGTACTTC. Encoded protein: CASRVSGIYEQYF.

The chain recombines TRBV7-9 with TRBJ2-7; D gene ambiguous. Trimming stripped 4 bases from V and 4 bases from J, with 5 bases between. CDR3 length: 11 residues. Germline assignment: CDR1 SEHNR and CDR2 FQNEAQ (reference sequence). The CDR3 spells CASSSEYEQYF. The CDR3 region has the DNA TGTGCCAGCAGCTCAGAATACGAGCAGTACTTC.

The chain carries TRBV7-8 and TRBJ1-1; D unresolved. V was clipped by 2 bases and J by 8 bases, with 9 bases between them. Looked up from germline, CDR1 is SGHVS and CDR2 is FQNEAQ. This CDR3 contains 12 residues. The CDR3 sequence: CASSLRGCEAFF. The CDR3, as DNA: TGTGCCAGCAGCTTAAGAGGGTGCGAAGCTTTCTTT.

The V call is TRBV7-9, the J call TRBJ1-1; TRBD1 might be the D (5 bases). V was trimmed by 7 bases and J by 6 bases, leaving 21 bases between them. CDR3 size: 15 residues. The germline CDR1 and CDR2 sequences are SEHNR and FQNEAQ (reference sequence). In DNA form, the CDR3 reads TGTGCCAGCATGGGGCGGGGTGAAAGTCGGTCTGAAGCTTTCTTT. Translating it yields CASMGRGESRSEAFF.

The chain combines TRBV6-1 with TRBJ2-2; D not certain. The CDR3 is 15 amino acids. From germline, CDR1 is MNHNS and CDR2 SASEGT. V shed 1 base and J shed 0 bases, with 6 bases lying between them. This CDR3 reads CASSEVTPNTGELFF. The CDR3 DNA reads TGTGCCAGCAGTGAAGTTACACCGAACACCGGGGAGCTGTTTTTT.

The chain combines TRBV7-2 with TRBJ1-5; 9 bases match TRBD1. The CDR3 has 17 residues. CDR1 is SGHTA and CDR2 is FQGNSA in the germline V gene. The trim removed 5 bases at V and 3 bases at J, leaving 11 bases unmatched. For the CDR3, the DNA is TGTGCCAGCAGCGGACAAGGATTACAGGGGGCCAATCAGCCCCAGCATTTT. Its translation is CASSGQGLQGANQPQHF.

This clone is labeled medium-sized. The V and J genes are TRBV2 and TRBJ2-7; TRBD2 might be the D (6 bases). V lost 9 bases and J lost 6, with 12 bases in between. This CDR3 is 11 amino acids long. Germline V gene data show CDR1 as SNHLY and CDR2 as FYNNEI. CDR3 nucleotide sequence: TGTGCCAGTGGATTGCGGGGCGAGCAGTACTTC. Translated, it gives CASGLRGEQYF. Drawing the rest from reference TRBV2 and TRBJ2-7, the complete variable domain is EPEVTQTPSHQVTQMGQEVILRCVPISNHLYFYWYRQILGQKVEFLVSFYNNEISEKSEIFDDQFSVERPDGSNFTLKIRSTKLEDSAMYFCASGLRGEQYFGPGTRLTVT.

V gene TRBV11-3 combines with J gene TRBJ2-3; unclear D gene. Germline loops: CDR1 SGHNT, CDR2 YENEEA. The CDR3 spans 13 residues. V was shortened by 0 bases and J by 11 bases, with 12 bases between the two germline ends. CDR3 bases: TGTGCCAGCAGCTTAGATTCCGGCGGTAAGCAGTATTTT. Translation: CASSLDSGGKQYF.

This chain uses TRBV18 with TRBJ1-6; D is unresolved. V was clipped by 2 bases and J by 10 bases, with 21 bases between them. The CDR3 runs 17 residues. Germline CDR1 reads KGHSH; CDR2 reads LQKENI. CDR3 residues: CASSPEGGDGVGSPLHF. The CDR3 DNA sequence: TGTGCCAGCTCACCAGAGGGTGGGGATGGAGTGGGATCACCCCTCCACTTT.

The V call is TRBV4-2, the J call TRBJ1-4; 8 nucleotides match TRBD1. The germline CDR1 and CDR2 sequences are LGHNA and YNFKEQ. V lost 3 bases to trimming and J lost 3 bases; unmatched junction nucleotides: 6. The length of the CDR3 is 16 residues. For the CDR3, the DNA is TGTGCCAGCAGCCAGAACCCACAGGGGGCTAATGAAAAACTGTTTTTT. It encodes CASSQNPQGANEKLFF.

Only a few counts were recorded for this clone. The chain employs TRBV4-1 and TRBJ1-5, with 7 bases lining up with TRBD1. V trimming: 0 bases; J trimming: 4 bases; junction bases outside the gene matches: 0. Germline loops: CDR1 MGHRA, CDR2 YSYEKL. CDR3 length equals 14 residues. CDR3 in amino acids: CASSQEQGNQPQHF. Written as DNA, the CDR3 is TGCGCCAGCAGCCAAGAACAGGGGAATCAGCCCCAGCATTTT.